Sequencing of this T cell receptor (beta chain) was carried out in a study of blood T cell repertoires in COVID-19. Only in-frame clones appear in the TCRdb table, and some are missing; sequencing was by immunoSEQ multiplex PCR. The sample lists roughly 220,000 clones; approximately 81% were seen once. The J segment lost 0 bases and the V segment lost 7 bases, leaving 11 bases of the junction unmatched. The germline V gene has CDR1 SNHLY and CDR2 FYNNEI. The CDR3 extends over 16 amino acids. The sequence was collected from an older woman who had recovered from COVID-19. The specimen sequenced was peripheral blood. This chain joins TRBV2 and TRBJ2-5, with 7 bases fitting TRBD2. The CDR3 sequence is CASTEGPTSHQETQYF. CDR3 in DNA: TGTGCCAGCACCGAAGGGCCGACTAGCCACCAAGAGACCCAGTACTTC.